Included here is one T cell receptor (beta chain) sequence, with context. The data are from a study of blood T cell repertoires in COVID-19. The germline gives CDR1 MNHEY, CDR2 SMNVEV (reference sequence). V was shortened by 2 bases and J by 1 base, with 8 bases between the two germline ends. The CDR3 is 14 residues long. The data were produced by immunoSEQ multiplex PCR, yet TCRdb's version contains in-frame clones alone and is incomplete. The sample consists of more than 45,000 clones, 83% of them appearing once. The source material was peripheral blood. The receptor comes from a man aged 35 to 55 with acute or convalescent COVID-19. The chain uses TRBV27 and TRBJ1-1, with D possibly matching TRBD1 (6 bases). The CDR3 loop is CASSLQGSNTEAFF. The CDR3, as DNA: TGTGCCAGCAGTTTACAGGGGTCGAACACTGAAGCTTTCTTT.